These 20 T cell receptor beta chains originate from one sample sequenced in a study of T cell repertoires in cytomegalovirus infection. Their recognized antigens are unknown. TCRdb reprocessed the reads via MiXCR and lists one record per CDR3 protein. The repertoire consists of approximately 1,000,000 distinct CDR3 sequences, with more than 25% occurring once and the leading ten covering over 11%. The sample here was cultured CD8+ T cells from PBMCs, taken from culture after CMV antigen stimulation. The receptor set was obtained from a human donor in good health (CMV status not recorded). Some clones in this sample may be carry-over from other donors' samples.

This clonotype was seen more than once but under ten times. V and J are TRBV19 and TRBJ2-2; D remains ambiguous. The CDR3 sequence is 12 residues long. Trimming removed 3 bases at V and 6 bases at J, with 5 bases between. Germline-derived CDR1 and CDR2 are LNHDA and SQIVND (reference sequence). This chain's CDR3 is CASSIFAGELFF. The CDR3 nucleotides read TGTGCCAGTAGTATTTTCGCCGGGGAGCTGTTTTTT.

The CDR3 DNA is TGTGCCAGCAGCTTGCCGGATGTGGTCTACAATGAGCAGTTCTTC. Residues: CASSLPDVVYNEQFF. The V call is TRBV5-6, the J call TRBJ2-1; no reliable D call. CDR3 length: 15 residues. The germline CDR1 and CDR2 sequences are SGHDT and YYEEEE. V dropped 1 base and J dropped 3 bases, with 11 bases sitting between them.

This clonotype was seen a handful of times. The chain carries TRBV19 and TRBJ1-1; 8 positions agree with TRBD1. J lost 6 bases, V lost 3 bases, and 3 bases had no gene match. The CDR3 extends over 13 amino acids. The germline gives CDR1 LNHDA, CDR2 SQIVND (reference sequence). The CDR3 spells CASSISGGAEAFF. The CDR3 bases are TGTGCCAGTAGTATTTCAGGGGGCGCTGAAGCTTTCTTT.

V gene TRBV11-3 combines with J gene TRBJ2-7, with D possibly TRBD2 on 5 matching bases. V lost 1 base, J lost 0 bases, and 10 bases lay in between. The CDR3 is 15 residues long. Germline CDR1 is SGHNT and CDR2 is YENEEA. CDR3 amino acids: CASSLGRTFSYEQYV. The CDR3 bases are TGTGCCAGCAGCTTAGGAAGGACTTTCTCCTACGAGCAGTACGTC.

Notes on this clonotype: It may be a read error: a sequence one base away is much more abundant. The rearrangement uses TRBV7-6 and TRBJ1-2; unclear D gene. V was trimmed by 3 bases and J by 8 bases, leaving 13 bases between them. The CDR3 contains 13 residues. CDR1 is SGHVS and CDR2 is FNYEAQ in the germline V gene. The CDR3 nucleotides are TGTGCCAGCAGCTTCCGACCGCAAGAAGGCTACACCTTC. It encodes CASSFRPQEGYTF.

This clonotype appeared a few times. The rearrangement uses TRBV28 and TRBJ2-7; D is unresolved. The length of the CDR3 is 14 residues. V was shortened by 6 bases and J by 3 bases, with 15 bases between the two germline ends. Germline V gene lookup returns CDR1 MDHEN and CDR2 SYDVKM. The chain's CDR3 is CASSDLLSDYEQYV. CDR3 nucleotides: TGTGCCAGCAGCGACTTACTGTCTGACTACGAGCAGTACGTC.

This clonotype was observed a single time. The chain is built from TRBV10-3 and TRBJ1-2; D is unresolved. V lost 0 bases, J lost 4 bases, and 6 bases lay in between. The germline CDR1 and CDR2 sequences are ENHRY and SYGVKD. The CDR3 has 13 residues. The CDR3 protein is CAISESKVYGYTF. The DNA of the CDR3 is TGTGCCATCAGTGAGTCGAAAGTCTATGGCTACACCTTC.

The V and J genes are TRBV6-6 and TRBJ1-2; unclear D gene. This CDR3 spans 13 amino acids. From germline, CDR1 is MNHNY and CDR2 SVGAGI (reference sequence). V lost 5 bases, J lost 4 bases, and 11 bases lay in between. Here the CDR3 reads CASSPDMGYGYTF. In DNA, the CDR3 is TGTGCCAGCAGTCCCGACATGGGCTATGGCTACACCTTC.

This clonotype was counted ten times or more. The chain uses TRBV7-2 and TRBJ2-1; D unclear. V was trimmed by 4 bases and J by 0 bases, leaving 7 bases between them. CDR1 SGHTA and CDR2 FQGNSA come from the germline V gene. CDR3 length: 14 residues. The CDR3 DNA sequence: TGTGCCAGCAGCTCTCTGGTCTCCTACAATGAGCAGTTCTTC. Protein product: CASSSLVSYNEQFF.

This clonotype was seen a handful of times. This rearrangement joins TRBV6-5 to TRBJ2-5, with D possibly matching TRBD2 (5 bases). V dropped 5 bases and J dropped 3 bases, with 10 bases sitting between them. The CDR3 has 13 amino acids. Germline V gives CDR1 MNHEY, CDR2 SVGAGI. In nucleotides, the CDR3 is TGTGCCAGCAGTATCCGGGAAGAAGAGACCCAGTACTTC. Protein product: CASSIREEETQYF.

This chain links TRBV24-1 with TRBJ1-6; D unclear. The V end was cut by 6 bases, the J end by 8 bases, with 13 bases between. CDR1 KGHDR and CDR2 SFDVKD come from the germline V gene. This CDR3 is 14 amino acids long. CDR3 DNA sequence: TGTGCCACCAGTCTCGGCGGGAGGGATTCACCCCTCCACTTT. Translation gives CATSLGGRDSPLHF.

The chain is built from TRBV18 and TRBJ2-2, with D unclear. This CDR3 is 17 amino acids long. Germline V gives CDR1 KGHSH, CDR2 LQKENI. Trimming took 3 bases from V and 0 from J, leaving 14 bases between them. CDR3 coding DNA: TGTGCCAGCTCACCCGCAGCCCACAACTCGAACACCGGGGAGCTGTTTTTT. This translates into CASSPAAHNSNTGELFF.

This chain uses TRBV2 with TRBJ2-1; D is ambiguous. There are 15 residues in the CDR3. Trimming took off 2 bases at V and 7 bases at J, with 15 bases between the two ends. Germline V gives CDR1 SNHLY, CDR2 FYNNEI. This CDR3 is CASSEIFGRVNEQFF. The CDR3 DNA follows: TGTGCCAGCAGTGAAATATTTGGTAGAGTGAATGAGCAGTTCTTC.

V is TRBV27 and J is TRBJ2-3, with D possibly called TRBD1 or TRBD2 (5 bases each). This CDR3 is built from 16 residues. Germline V gene data show CDR1 as MNHEY and CDR2 as SMNVEV (reference sequence). V lost 2 bases to trimming and J lost 2 bases, with 14 bases between them. CDR3 DNA: TGTGCCAGCAGTTTAAGAGGGGCCATTCACACAGATACGCAGTATTTT. This sequence encodes CASSLRGAIHTDTQYF.

This clonotype was seen repeatedly, ten times or more. The chain couples TRBV7-2 to TRBJ2-7, with a possible D match to TRBD2 (6 bases). The CDR3 loop spans 12 amino acids. Trimming cost V 5 bases and J 3 bases, with 8 bases left between them. Germline V CDR1 and CDR2: SGHTA, FQGNSA. CDR3 bases: TGTGCCAGCAGCCGGGGGTTCTACGAGCAGTACGTC. It translates to CASSRGFYEQYV.

This clonotype was recorded a few times. This chain joins TRBV6-6 and TRBJ1-1; D is perhaps TRBD1 (5 bases). CDR1 and CDR2 from the germline V gene are MNHNY and SVGAGI (reference sequence). The ends were cut back, 0 bases at V and 2 bases at J, with 19 bases in the middle. This CDR3 is 18 amino acids long. CDR3 region: CASSYSLGHKNPNTEAFF. CDR3 in DNA: TGTGCCAGCAGTTACTCGTTAGGACACAAGAACCCCAACACTGAAGCTTTCTTT.

The CDR3 DNA sequence: TGTGCCAGCAGCCAGCTACAGACCTCCGAGCAGTACGTC. Translating it yields CASSQLQTSEQYV. V and J are TRBV14 and TRBJ2-7, with D uncertain. The V end was cut by 3 bases, the J end by 6 bases, with 12 bases between. CDR1 is SGHDN and CDR2 is FVKESK in the germline V gene. CDR3 length: 13 amino acids.

In its sample, this clonotype was seen a few times. CDR3 amino acids: CASSWLAGAGSGNTIYF. CDR3 in DNA: TGTGCCAGCAGTTGGTTAGCAGGGGCGGGCTCTGGAAACACCATATATTTT. The rearrangement links TRBV28 to TRBJ1-3, with a tentative D call TRBD1 (6 bases). Germline V gene data show CDR1 as MDHEN and CDR2 as SYDVKM. The CDR3 consists of 17 residues. The V and J ends lost 4 bases and 0 bases respectively, with 16 bases between them. Together with reference TRBV28 and TRBJ1-3, the CDR3 gives the full variable domain: DVKVTQSSRYLVKRTGEKVFLECVQDMDHENMFWYRQDPGLGLRLIYFSYDVKMKEKGDIPEGYSVSREKKERFSLILESASTNQTSMYLCASSWLAGAGSGNTIYFGEGSWLTVV.

The J gene is TRBJ1-1, the V gene TRBV19, with D tentatively TRBD1 (6 bases). This CDR3 region has 14 residues. The germline V gene has CDR1 LNHDA and CDR2 SQIVND (reference sequence). Trimming took 6 bases from V and 3 from J, leaving 14 bases between them. This chain's CDR3 is CASSSATGYTEAFF. CDR3 DNA: TGTGCCAGTAGCAGCGCTACAGGGTACACTGAAGCTTTCTTT. Full variable domain (remainder filled in from reference TRBV19 and TRBJ1-1): DGGITQSPKYLFRKEGQNVTLSCEQNLNHDAMYWYRQDPGQGLRLIYYSQIVNDFQKGDIAEGYSVSREKKESFPLTVTSAQKNPTAFYLCASSSATGYTEAFFGQGTRLTVV.

This clonotype was detected ten times or more. In DNA, the CDR3 is TGTGCCAGCAGCTTATCTGGACAGGGCTTCTCTGGGGCCAACGTCCTGACTTTC. Translation gives CASSLSGQGFSGANVLTF. This sequence joins TRBV7-2 and TRBJ2-6; 8 bases align to TRBD1. CDR3 size: 18 residues. With V trimmed by 2 bases and J by 0 bases, 6 bases remained unmatched. CDR1 is SGHTA, CDR2 FQGNSA, per germline. Combining the CDR3 with reference TRBV7-2 and TRBJ2-6 gives the whole variable domain GAGVSQSPSNKVTEKGKDVELRCDPISGHTALYWYRQSLGQGLEFLIYFQGNSAPDKSGLPSDRFSAERTGGSVSTLTIQRTQQEDSAVYLCASSLSGQGFSGANVLTFGAGSRLTVL.